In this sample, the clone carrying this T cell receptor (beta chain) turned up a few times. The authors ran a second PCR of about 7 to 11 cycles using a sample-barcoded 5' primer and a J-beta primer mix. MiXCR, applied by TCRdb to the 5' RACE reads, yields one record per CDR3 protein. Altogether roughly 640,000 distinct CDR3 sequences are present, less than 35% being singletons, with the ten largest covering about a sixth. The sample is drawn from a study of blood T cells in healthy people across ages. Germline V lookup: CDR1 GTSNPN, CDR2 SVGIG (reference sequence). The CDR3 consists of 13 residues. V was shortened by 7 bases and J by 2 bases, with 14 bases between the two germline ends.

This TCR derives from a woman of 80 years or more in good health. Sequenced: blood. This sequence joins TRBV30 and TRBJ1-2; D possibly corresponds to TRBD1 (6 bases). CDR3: CASPTQGNYGYTF. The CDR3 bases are TGTGCCTCTCCAACTCAGGGGAACTATGGCTACACCTTC.